What follows is one T cell receptor beta chain and its context. The data originate from a study of shared clonotypes between healthy human individuals. CD45RO-negative cells were positively selected for CCR7, leaving out terminally differentiated effector memory CD45RA+ cells. Method: immunoSEQ multiplex PCR; TCRdb's copy keeps in-frame clones and lacks some. The repertoire holds almost 700,000 clones, about 91% seen once, with 24% in the top ten. Source material: naive CD8+ T cells sorted from blood. The receptor was isolated from a young man in good health.

CDR3 protein: CASSLARAGGKYNEQFF. For the CDR3, the DNA is TGTGCCAGCAGCTTAGCGCGGGCGGGAGGCAAATACAATGAGCAGTTCTTC. The chain joins TRBV7-2 to TRBJ2-1; TRBD2 aligns across 8 bases. V gave up 0 bases and J gave up 4 bases; unmatched junction bases: 8. Per germline, CDR1 SGHTA and CDR2 FQGNSA. The CDR3 contains 17 residues.